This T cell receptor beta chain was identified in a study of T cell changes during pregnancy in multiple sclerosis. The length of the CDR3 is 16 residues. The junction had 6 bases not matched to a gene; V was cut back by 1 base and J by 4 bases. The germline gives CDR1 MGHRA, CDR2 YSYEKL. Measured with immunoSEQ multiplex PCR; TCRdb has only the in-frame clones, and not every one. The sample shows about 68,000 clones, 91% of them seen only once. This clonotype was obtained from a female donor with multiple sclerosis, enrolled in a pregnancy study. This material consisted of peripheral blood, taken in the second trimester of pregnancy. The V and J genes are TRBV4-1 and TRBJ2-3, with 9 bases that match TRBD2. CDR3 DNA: TGCGCCAGCAGCCAAGTCGCGGGGGGGGAAGCAGATACGCAGTATTTT. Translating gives CASSQVAGGEADTQYF.